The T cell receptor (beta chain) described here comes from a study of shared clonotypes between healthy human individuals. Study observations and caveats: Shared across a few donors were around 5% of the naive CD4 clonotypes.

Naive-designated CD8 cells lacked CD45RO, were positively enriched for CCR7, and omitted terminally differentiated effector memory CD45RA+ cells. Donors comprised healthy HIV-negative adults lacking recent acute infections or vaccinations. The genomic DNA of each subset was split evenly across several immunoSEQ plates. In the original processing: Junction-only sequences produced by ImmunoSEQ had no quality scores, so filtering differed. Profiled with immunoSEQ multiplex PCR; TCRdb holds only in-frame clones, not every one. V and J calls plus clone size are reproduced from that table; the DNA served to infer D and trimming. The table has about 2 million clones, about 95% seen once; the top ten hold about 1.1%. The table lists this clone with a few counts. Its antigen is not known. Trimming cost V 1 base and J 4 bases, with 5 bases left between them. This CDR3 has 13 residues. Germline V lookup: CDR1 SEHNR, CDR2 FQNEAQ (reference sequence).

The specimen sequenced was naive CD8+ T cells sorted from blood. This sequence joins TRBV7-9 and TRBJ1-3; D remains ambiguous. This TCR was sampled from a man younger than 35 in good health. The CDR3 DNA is TGTGCCAGCAGCTTAGGGCAGGGAAACACCATATATTTT. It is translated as CASSLGQGNTIYF.